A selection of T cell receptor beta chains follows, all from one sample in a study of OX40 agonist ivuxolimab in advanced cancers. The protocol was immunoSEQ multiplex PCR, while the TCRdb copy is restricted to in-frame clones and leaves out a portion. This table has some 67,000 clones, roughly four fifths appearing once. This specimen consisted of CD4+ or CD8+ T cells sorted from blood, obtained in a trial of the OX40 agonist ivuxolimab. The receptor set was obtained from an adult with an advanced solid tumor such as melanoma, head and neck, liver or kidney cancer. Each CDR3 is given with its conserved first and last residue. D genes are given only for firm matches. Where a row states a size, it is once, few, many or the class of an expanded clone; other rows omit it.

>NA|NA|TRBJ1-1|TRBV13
TGTGCCAGCAGCTTGGCTGACACTGAAGCTTTCTTT
CASSLADTEAFF
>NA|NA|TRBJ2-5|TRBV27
TGTGCCAGCAGTAAACAGGGACCGTACCAAGAGACCCAGTACTTC
CASSKQGPYQETQYF
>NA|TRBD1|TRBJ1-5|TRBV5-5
TGTGCCAGCAGCAGCCGACAGGGTGGAAATCAGCCCCAGCATTTT
CASSSRQGGNQPQHF
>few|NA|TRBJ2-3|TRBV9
TGTGCCAGCAGCCCAGCAAGCGTTTTAGATACGCAGTATTTT
CASSPASVLDTQYF
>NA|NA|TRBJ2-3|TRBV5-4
TGTGCCAGCACCTTAGGCGGGGGCGTTGCAGATACGCAGTATTTT
CASTLGGGVADTQYF
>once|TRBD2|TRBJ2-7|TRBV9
TGTGCCAGCAGCGTAGATAGCGGGAGACTCGACGAGCAGTACTTC
CASSVDSGRLDEQYF
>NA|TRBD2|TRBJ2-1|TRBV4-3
TGCGCCAGCAGCCAAGGAGGAACAGCTAGCGGGAAAGGGAATGAGCAGTTCTTC
CASSQGGTASGKGNEQFF
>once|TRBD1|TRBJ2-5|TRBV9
TGTGCCAGCAGCGTTCCGACAGGGAACCAAGAGACCCAGTACTTC
CASSVPTGNQETQYF
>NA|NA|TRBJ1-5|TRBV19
TGTGCCAGTAGTGGCTACAGGGACGATCAGCCCCAGCATTTT
CASSGYRDDQPQHF
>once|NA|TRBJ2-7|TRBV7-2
TGTGCCAGCAGCTCCCCCCACCCAGCCTACGAGCAGTACTTC
CASSSPHPAYEQYF
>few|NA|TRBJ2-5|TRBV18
TGTGCCAGCTCATCGGGAACTACAGGGTTCAGAGAGACCCAGTACTTC
CASSSGTTGFRETQYF
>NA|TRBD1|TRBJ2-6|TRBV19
TGTGCCAGTAGTCCCGGGACAGGGGGATCTGGGGCCAACGTCCTGACTTTC
CASSPGTGGSGANVLTF
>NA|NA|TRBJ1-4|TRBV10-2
TGCGCCAGCAATAAGGACGAGGAAGCAACTAATGAAAAACTGTTTTTT
CASNKDEEATNEKLFF
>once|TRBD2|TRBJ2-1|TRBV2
TGTGCCAGCAGTGCACTTCGACTAGCCCATGAGCAGTTCTTC
CASSALRLAHEQFF
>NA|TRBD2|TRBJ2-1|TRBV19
TGTGCCAGTAGGCCACGTCCCGGGACTAGCGGCAGCTCCTACAATGAGCAGTTCTTC
CASRPRPGTSGSSYNEQFF
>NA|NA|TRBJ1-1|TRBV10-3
TGTGCCATCAGCGACGTTAACGAGGGGGGCACTGAAGCTTTCTTT
CAISDVNEGGTEAFF
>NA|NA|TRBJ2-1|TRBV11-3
TGTGCCAGCAGCGAGGACGGCCCGCTAGGTGAGCAGTTCTTC
CASSEDGPLGEQFF
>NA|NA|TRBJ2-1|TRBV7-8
TGTGCCAGCAGCTTAGCGGGGTCCTACAATGAGCAGTTCTTC
CASSLAGSYNEQFF
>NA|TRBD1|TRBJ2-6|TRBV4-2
TGTGCCAGCAGCCAAGCCGGACAGGGAAACCCCTCTGGGGCCAACGTCCTGACTTTC
CASSQAGQGNPSGANVLTF
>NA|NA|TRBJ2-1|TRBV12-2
TGTGCAAGTCGCTCAATCCGGGACCGATCCCGCCCTTCCCCCTACAATGAGCAGTTCTTC
CASRSIRDRSRPSPYNEQFF
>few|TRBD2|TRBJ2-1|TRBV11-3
TGTGCCAGCAGCTTAGCCGGGACTAGCGGAGGGGGGGACAATGAGCAGTTCTTC
CASSLAGTSGGGDNEQFF
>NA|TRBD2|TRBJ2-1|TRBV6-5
TGTGCCAGCAGGTTGACTAGCGGGGGTAGCTATGAGCAGTTCTTC
CASRLTSGGSYEQFF
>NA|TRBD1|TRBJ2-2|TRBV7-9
TGTGCCAGCAGCCTAAGTCCCACTCAGGGGGCCTGGACCGGGGAGCTGTTTTTT
CASSLSPTQGAWTGELFF
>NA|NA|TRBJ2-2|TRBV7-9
TGTGCCAGCAGCTGGGCAGGGGAGGACACCGGGGAGCTGTTTTTT
CASSWAGEDTGELFF
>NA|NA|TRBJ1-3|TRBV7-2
TGTGCCAGCACCACAGGACCCTCTGGAAACACCATATATTTT
CASTTGPSGNTIYF
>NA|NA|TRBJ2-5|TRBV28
TGTGCCAGCAGCCCCCGGAAGGGCCAAGAGACCCAGTACTTC
CASSPRKGQETQYF
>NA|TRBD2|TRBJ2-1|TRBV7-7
TGTGCCAGCAGCCGGACTAGCGGGCCAAACAATGAGCAGTTCTTC
CASSRTSGPNNEQFF
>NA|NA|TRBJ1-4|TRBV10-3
TGTGCCATCAGTACACAGGCCATGTCTTCAACTAATGAAAAACTGTTTTTT
CAISTQAMSSTNEKLFF
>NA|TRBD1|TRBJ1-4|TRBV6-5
TGTGCCAGCAGTGGGCCGGGACAGTATCATGAAAAACTGTTTTTT
CASSGPGQYHEKLFF
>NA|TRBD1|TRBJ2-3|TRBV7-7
TGTGCTAGCAGCATAGACAGGGTCACAGATACGCAGTATTTT
CASSIDRVTDTQYF
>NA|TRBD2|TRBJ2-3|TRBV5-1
TGCGCCAGCAGCTTGGGTAGCGGGACTAGCACAGATACGCAGTATTTT
CASSLGSGTSTDTQYF
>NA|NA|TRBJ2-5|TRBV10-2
TGCGCCAGCAGGAAAACAGACAGGATTGAGACCCAGTACTTC
CASRKTDRIETQYF
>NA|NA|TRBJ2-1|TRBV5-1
TGCGCCAGCAGTTTGTCTGTTACCGGTGAGCAGTTCTTC
CASSLSVTGEQFF
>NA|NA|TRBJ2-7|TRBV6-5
TGTGCCAGCAGTTATGGTAGTTACTCCTACGAGCAGTACTTC
CASSYGSYSYEQYF
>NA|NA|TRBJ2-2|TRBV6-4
TGTGCCAGCAAGGGAAAGGGTTCGAACACCGGGGAGCTGTTTTTT
CASKGKGSNTGELFF
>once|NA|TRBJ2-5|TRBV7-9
TGTGCCAGCAGCCCCCGACAGGACGAGACCCAGTACTTC
CASSPRQDETQYF
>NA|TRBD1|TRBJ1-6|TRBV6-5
TGTGCCAGCAGTTACCTGGACAGGGCTTCACCCCTCCACTTT
CASSYLDRASPLHF
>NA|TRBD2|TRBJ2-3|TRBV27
TGTGCCAGCAGTTTATTTGGAGGGAGGGGCCGGCGGGGCACAGATACGCAGTATTTT
CASSLFGGRGRRGTDTQYF
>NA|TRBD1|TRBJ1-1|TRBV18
TGTGCCAGCTCACCAGAGACAGGGTGGGAAGCTTTCTTT
CASSPETGWEAFF
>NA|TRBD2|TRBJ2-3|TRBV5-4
TGTGCCAGCAGCCAAGGGACTATACGTAGCACAGATACGCAGTATTTT
CASSQGTIRSTDTQYF
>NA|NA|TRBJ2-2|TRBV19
TGTGCCAGCACGGACCGCGCGAACACCGGGGAGCTGTTTTTT
CASTDRANTGELFF